This T cell receptor beta chain was recovered during a study of control samples from healthy donors and cancer patients (dated by TCRdb to the early 2020s). Trimming removed 7 bases from V and 2 bases from J; the gene matches leave 8 bases unexplained. The germline V gene yields SQVTM for CDR1 and ANQGSEA for CDR2. The CDR3, cysteine through phenylalanine, is 13 amino acids long. The CDR3 DNA has 39 bases and is translated from base 1. Concerning this clone itself: The antigen this receptor binds is unknown. No much larger clone exists at a distance of one base, and base qualities are not known.

Libraries were constructed by the immunoSEQ multiplex PCR assay. Sourced from immuneACCESS, this table was stored by TCRdb with only in-frame sequences that have V and J called. A share of the clones is absent; for the studies checked, an unresolved V gene accounts for under half, and the remainder has no known explanation. Counted in this sample were 120,000 or so clones; 85% to 95% of them appeared once. Roughly 0.54% of the sample comes from the top ten. The source of this sequence is a man aged 80 or over with head and neck cancer. Specimen: PBMCs. The chain couples TRBV29-1 to TRBJ2-7, with TRBD1 matching 7 junction bases. The DNA sequence follows: TGCAGCGCTGGGACAGTAGACACCTACGAGCAGTACTTC. It is translated as CSAGTVDTYEQYF.